The entry that follows covers one TCR beta chain sequence. This clone occurred once. Its recognized antigen is unknown. No much larger clonotype is one base removed from it; base qualities were not supplied. The germline V gene yields SGHTA for CDR1 and FQGNSA for CDR2. Including the terminal cysteine and phenylalanine, the CDR3 comprises 13 residues. The entry retains the CDR3 DNA only, 39 bases that are in frame from base 1. Trimming takes 3 bases from V and 9 bases from J, and the germline ends sit 9 bases apart. Library generation was performed with the immunoSEQ multiplex PCR assay. In TCRdb, the immuneACCESS table is reduced to in-frame sequences with V and J assigned. These tables do not hold every clone; where another copy was compared, an unresolved V gene accounts for under half, and the others remain unexplained. In all, the sample holds tens of thousands of clones, and approximately 91% of those were seen once. The ten largest make up approximately 22% of the sample.

This sample is part of a study of chemoradiotherapy in HPV16-positive cancers (dated by TCRdb to 2021 to 2024). About the full investigation: Functional T-cell assays on cells from a couple of HPV16-positive patients defined candidate HPV-specific T-cell clones and common TCR motifs. The study asked whether T-cell immunity against the HPV oncoproteins E6 and E7 changes during chemoradiotherapy and whether it affects survival. The candidate HPV-specific TCRs and motifs were then tracked in TCR repertoires from around 86 patients with HPV-related cancers.

The paper's findings and limits, for the study overall: In HPV16-positive patients, expansion of HPV-responsive T cells during chemoradiotherapy was found to be associated with improved recurrence-free survival. The functional definition of HPV-specific T cells came from only a couple of HPV16-positive patients, and the survival association was reported for HPV16-positive patients. Expansion of candidate HPV-specific clones and E7-related TCR motifs was observed in the tumor microenvironment during treatment, whereas no such expansion was observed for non-HPV-specific T cells.

Repertoires were sampled multiple times during chemoradiotherapy, which allowed clonal expansion in the tumor microenvironment to be followed. The clonotype was recovered from a human donor with HPV-associated anogenital cancer. Sample: blood, taken from a patient who underwent chemoradiotherapy. The rearrangement joined TRBV7-2 to TRBJ1-6, with no confidently assigned D gene. The sequence in DNA is TGTGCCAGCAGCTTCGGCCACGCTTCACCCCTCCACTTT. Its protein product is CASSFGHASPLHF.